This paragraph covers one TCR beta chain sequence. The antigen it binds to is not known. The sample holds no much larger clone one base away, and base qualities are not on file. Including the terminal cysteine and phenylalanine, the CDR3 comprises 15 residues. Just the 45-base CDR3 DNA is kept, in frame starting at base 1. V sheds 1 base and J sheds 3 bases, leaving 13 bases between their ends. The germline V gene provides CDR1 SGHAT and CDR2 FQNNGV. The immunoSEQ Assay was the method used to sequence TCRbeta CDR3 regions. After extraction, genomic DNA underwent amplification by bias-controlled multiplex PCR, followed by high-throughput sequencing. Turning to the authors' computational methods: To quantify the absolute abundance of every unique TCRbeta CDR3 region, sequences were collapsed and filtered. Usable DNA was measured by amplifying reference genes present in all nucleated cells, and TCRbeta template counts were normalized to that usable DNA to estimate T cell fraction. Repertoire TCRs were annotated as SARS-CoV-2-specific when V gene, CDR3 amino acid sequence and J gene were exactly matched to a known reactive TCR set. MIRA supplied the reference SARS-CoV-2 TCR set, which was filtered for enrichment in COVID-19-positive ImmuneCODE repertoires so that public or cross-reactive TCRs were removed. Using the MIRA antigens, annotated TCRs were further analysed by specific ORF or by position within an ORF. Breadth was defined as the number of annotated unique rearrangements divided by the total number of unique productive rearrangements, and depth was defined as the summed frequency of the annotated unique rearrangements. Two-sided Wilcoxon rank-sum tests were applied when comparing TCR breadth between groups. TCRdb carries this immuneACCESS record with in-frame sequences only. Its versions omit some clonotypes, under half of them owing to an unresolved V gene in the studies checked, with the rest unexplained. V and J calls and clone size are given by that table; D and trimming were obtained from the DNA. This sample gives roughly 420,000 clones in total; roughly 90% of them show up just once. Jointly, the top ten make up 3.6% of the sample.

The data derive from a study of Ad26.COV2.S vaccination and SARS-CoV-2 variants (dated by TCRdb to the early 2020s). As for the study more broadly: Donors in the vaccine arm were drawn from COV1001, a multicentre, randomized, double-blind, placebo-controlled phase I-IIa trial testing Ad26.COV2.S in healthy adults. Ad26.COV2.S was given intramuscularly at 5x10^10 or 1x10^11 viral particles, as a single shot or as two shots 56 days apart. The specificity and breadth of SARS-CoV-2-reactive T cell receptors after Ad26.COV2.S vaccination were assessed by TCRbeta repertoire sequencing. A total of approximately 30 samples were included in the TCR-sequenced set, comprising roughly 19 Ad26.COV2.S vaccine recipients, 5 placebo recipients and 8 SARS-CoV-2 convalescent individuals. Trial participants were randomized into five groups of five: low-dose or high-dose Ad26.COV2.S given once or twice, or placebo on both occasions. Investigators did not know the trial group allocation while performing experiments and assessing outcomes.

Broader findings and caveats from the paper: The study was not powered for comparison of responses between vaccine doses or regimens. Non-spike TCR breadth was comparable between vaccine and placebo recipients, consistent with the vaccine containing only spike. According to the authors, total T cell responses may have been underestimated by the TCR breadth and depth analyses. Spike-specific TCR breadth was higher in Ad26.COV2.S recipients than in placebo recipients (P = 0.0014). After vaccination, substantial breadth of spike-specific CD8+ and CD4+ T cell responses was reported.

In the paper's terms, the treatment or condition label means: 15 to 20 received Ad26.COV2.S at low or high dose, single or two shots; 5 received placebo; per-sample allocation not given. Repertoires of vaccine and placebo recipients were sequenced from samples taken on day 63 after the first injection. In Cohort 1b, some 25 adults aged 18-55 years were enrolled at a single site in Boston, USA, between 29 July and 7 August 2020. As a vaccine, Ad26.COV2.S was a replication-incompetent adenovirus type 26 vector that expressed a prefusion-stabilized SARS-CoV-2 spike protein derived from the original Wuhan strain.

The chain uses TRBV11-2 and TRBJ2-7; the D segment could be TRBD2, given 5 matching bases. This receptor was obtained from a person between 18 and 65 years old who received the Ad26.COV2.S COVID-19 vaccine or a placebo. The material was peripheral blood, obtained in a trial of Ad26.COV2.S vaccine versus placebo. The DNA reads TGTGCCAGCAGCTTAGGCCGGGGTACATACTACGAGCAGTACTTC. It translates as CASSLGRGTYYEQYF.